This TCR beta chain appears in the sequencing data of a study of shared clonotypes between healthy human individuals. Study results and limitations: The study generally estimated greater richness for naive than memory subsets.

Profiled with immunoSEQ multiplex PCR; TCRdb holds only in-frame clones, not every one. The sample comprises approximately 600,000 clones, around 96% of which are singletons, and around 0.11% rests with the top ten. With regard to this clone: Its antigen is not identified.

Terminally differentiated effector memory CD45RA+ cells were left out of the naive CD8 fraction, which was CD45RO-negative and positively selected for CCR7. The CDR3 loop spans 13 amino acids. Germline loops: CDR1 SEHNR, CDR2 FQNEAQ (reference sequence). The V end was cut by 0 bases, the J end by 6 bases, with 9 bases between. The sequencing sample was made of naive CD8+ T cells sorted from blood. The sequence was collected from a woman under 40 in good health. The gene calls are TRBV7-9 and TRBJ2-7, with D perhaps matching TRBD1 (5 bases). CDR3 loop: CASSLAAGLEQYF. The CDR3, as DNA: TGTGCCAGCAGCTTAGCTGCAGGGCTCGAGCAGTACTTC.